This TCR beta chain derives from a study of early T cells in non-severe SARS-CoV-2 infection. Background on the study: Sequencing input comprised bulk RNA from unsorted whole blood; chain pairing was not available.

This CDR3 spans 13 amino acids. Trimming removed 5 bases from V and 7 bases from J, with 12 bases in between. Germline loops: CDR1 MDHEN, CDR2 SYDVKM. Study-wide findings and caveats: Anti-spike CD8 responses were favored in VDJdb matching, and private and CD4 specificities were missed.

Researchers tagged individual cDNA molecules with unique molecular identifiers. From the 5' RACE reads, TCRdb called clonotypes with MiXCR, one entry per CDR3 protein. The repertoire holds 50,000 or so distinct CDR3 sequences, with around 14% as singletons. This clonotype was counted a few times. Its antigen remains unknown. The gene calls are TRBV28 and TRBJ1-5; D gene unclear. The TCR was taken from an adult who was a healthcare worker with PCR-confirmed SARS-CoV-2 infection or an uninfected control (not recorded which). The sample in question was whole blood, obtained at baseline. CDR3 sequence reads: CASSLDPRQPQHF. The CDR3 DNA is TGTGCCAGCAGTCTGGACCCCAGGCAGCCCCAGCATTTT.